This T cell receptor beta chain derives from a study of metastatic and nonmetastatic thyroid tumors. Thyroid surgery took place with no prior treatment in any patient. The CDR3 spans 16 residues. Trimming removed 1 base at V and 3 bases at J, with 10 bases between. Germline CDR1 SGHVS, CDR2 FQNEAQ. Via MiXCR, TCRdb re-called the PCR reads. The sample has around 23,000 clones; 20% to 30% are singletons. The chain has TRBV7-8 and TRBJ1-6; maybe TRBD1 (5 bases). The origin of this receptor is a female donor with papillary thyroid cancer or a benign thyroid nodule (not recorded which). Some clones in this sample may be carry-over from other donors' samples. The sequencing sample was made of blood. CDR3 DNA sequence: TGTGCCAGCAGCTTAGGGGACGGGCTCTATAATTCACCCCTCCACTTT. This encodes CASSLGDGLYNSPLHF.